The entry below describes one T cell receptor beta chain. Its antigen remains unidentified. This sample was taken from a study of cytomegalovirus exposure and HLA in healthy donors. Study-level points and caveats: Upon later analysis, HLA-associated TCR beta chains proved more clonally expanded than other, equally common chains. Confirmation in vitro established that a few CMV-associated chains were specific for CMV antigens.

Primers included in the PCR were 60 Vbeta and 13 Jbeta primers. In the original workflow: An analysis that came later counted 73 million or so unique TCR beta chains, approximately 10 million shared. Using immunoSEQ multiplex PCR, the repertoire was profiled, and TCRdb retains in-frame clones only, with some absent. The V and J calls and clone size were taken over from that table, and D and trimming were inferred from the DNA. The table records about 270,000 clones, about 66% of them present only once. Sequenced input: PBMCs. The clonotype was recovered from a female donor in good health and CMV-seronegative.

CDR3 bases: TGTGCCAGCAGCCAAGGACAGGGGGGTAAGCAGTACTTC. Translating it yields CASSQGQGGKQYF. The V call is TRBV6-5, the J call TRBJ2-7; TRBD1 agrees at 10 bases. The CDR3 is 13 amino acids. With V trimmed by 6 bases and J by 8 bases, 7 bases remained unmatched. Germline CDR1 is MNHEY and CDR2 is SVGAGI.